The sequence of this TCR beta chain was determined in a study of blood T cell repertoires in COVID-19. Whole-study context: Donors in the United States, Italy and Spain gave samples during acute or convalescent COVID-19.

This CDR3 has 11 residues. The germline V gene has CDR1 WNHNN and CDR2 SYGVQD (reference sequence). Original handling: Amplified reference gene primers provided the basis for estimating nucleated cell counts. TCRdb's copy holds only in-frame clones and misses some; the assay was immunoSEQ multiplex PCR. V, J and clone size are those of that table, while D and trimming were read from the DNA. The repertoire has tens of thousands of clones, about four fifths of them found once; the top ten carry approximately 25%. The sequencing sample was made of peripheral blood. The TCR was taken from a human donor with acute or convalescent COVID-19. The donor label of this sample is uncertain. The J gene is TRBJ2-2, the V gene TRBV10-1; 7 nucleotides agree with TRBD1. CDR3 DNA sequence: TGCCCGGACAGGCACACCGGGGAGCTGTTTTTT. This encodes CPDRHTGELFF.